These T cell receptor beta chains were read from a single sample in a study of T cell repertoires in cytomegalovirus infection. TCRdb re-derived calls from the reads in MiXCR, one entry per CDR3 protein. The table lists about 360,000 distinct CDR3 sequences, over 15% of them singletons. Source material: PBMCs. These TCRs come from a human donor in good health (CMV status not recorded). Some clones in this sample may be carry-over from other donors' samples. Each CDR3 is given with its conserved first and last residue. The D gene is left open where the match is weak. The size of a clone is reported for some rows only, either as once, few or many, or as a class for expanded clones.

J gene,clone size,CDR3 length,V gene,D gene,CDR3 DNA,CDR3 protein
TRBJ1-5,NA,12,TRBV7-2,TRBD1,TGTGCCAGCAGCTTAGACAGGGGGATCCAGCATTTT,CASSLDRGIQHF
TRBJ2-1,NA,17,TRBV27,NA,TGTGCCAGCAGCCCTAGTGGTATGTGGGGGTCCTACAATGAGCAGTTCTTC,CASSPSGMWGSYNEQFF
TRBJ2-3,few,16,TRBV20-1,TRBD2,TGCAGCTCCGGGCGGGGGGGCCAATTCGTCCCAGATACGCAGTATTTT,CSSGRGGQFVPDTQYF
TRBJ1-4,NA,17,TRBV7-2,TRBD1,TGTGCCAGCAGCCTACATGGGCCCGGGACAGGAAGTGAAAAACTGTTTTTT,CASSLHGPGTGSEKLFF
TRBJ2-2,many,13,TRBV7-6,TRBD1,TGTGCCAGCAGCTTACAGGGGGCCGGGGAGCTGTTTTTT,CASSLQGAGELFF
TRBJ2-2,NA,17,TRBV7-2,NA,TGTGCCAGCAGCTTCCTGGCACTAATATATAGGGAGGGGGAGCTGTTTTTT,CASSFLALIYREGELFF
TRBJ2-7,few,12,TRBV3-1,NA,TGTGCCAGCAGCCAAGAGGAGCTTAAGGTCACCTTC,CASSQEELKVTF
TRBJ2-1,few,18,TRBV5-4,TRBD2,TGTGCCAGCAGCCAGGGACTAGCGGGAGGGCCTATGGACAATGAGCAGTTCTTC,CASSQGLAGGPMDNEQFF
TRBJ2-1,NA,14,TRBV5-4,NA,TGTGCCAGCAGCTCAAATAGCGGATACAATGAGCAGTTCTTC,CASSSNSGYNEQFF
TRBJ2-7,NA,15,TRBV12-3/TRBV12-4,TRBD1,TGTGCCAGCAGCCCCCGGGACAGGGGTTATTACGAGCAGTACTTC,CASSPRDRGYYEQYF
TRBJ2-1,NA,18,TRBV7-9,TRBD1,TGTGCCAGCAGCCATGCCCTCCCTTGGACAGGGGATGTGAATGAGCAGTTCTTC,CASSHALPWTGDVNEQFF
TRBJ2-3,few,18,TRBV7-2,TRBD2,TGTGCCAGCAGCTTACGGAGCGGGGGGGCCGGGGGCACAGATACGCAGTATTTT,CASSLRSGGAGGTDTQYF
TRBJ2-5,NA,15,TRBV6-2/TRBV6-3,TRBD1,TGTGCCAGCATTGCCGACAGGGGGGGCGGGGAGACCCAGTACTTC,CASIADRGGGETQYF
TRBJ2-7,many,13,TRBV7-2,NA,TGTGCCAGCAGCCCACTAGTAGCCTACGAGCAGTACTTC,CASSPLVAYEQYF
TRBJ1-2,many,17,TRBV18,NA,TGTGCCAGCTCACCCCGTACCGCGTTCAGGGAAAAGTATGGCTACACCTTC,CASSPRTAFREKYGYTF
TRBJ2-5,few,15,TRBV6-5,NA,TGTGCCAGCAGCCCCGGTGGGACGCGGGTCGGGACCCAGTACTTC,CASSPGGTRVGTQYF
TRBJ2-3,many,14,TRBV5-4,NA,TGTGCCAGCAGCTTGTTTGCGGGACGAGATACGCAGTATTTT,CASSLFAGRDTQYF
TRBJ2-2,NA,15,TRBV5-1,NA,TGCGCCAGCAGCTGGGACGCACGGGGCACCGGGGAGCTGTTTTTT,CASSWDARGTGELFF
TRBJ1-1,NA,12,TRBV28,NA,TGTGCCAGCAGCACACCGGGAGTTGAAGCTTTCTTT,CASSTPGVEAFF
TRBJ1-2,few,17,TRBV27,NA,TGTGCCAGCAGTTTAAGACCCCGACAGCAAAATTTCTATGGCTACACCTTC,CASSLRPRQQNFYGYTF
TRBJ1-2,NA,14,TRBV18,NA,TGTGCCAGCTCACCATCTCAACTGGACTATGGCTACACCTTC,CASSPSQLDYGYTF
TRBJ1-1,many,13,TRBV4-3,NA,TGTGCCAGCAGCCAAGACAGAAACACTGAAGCTTTCTTT,CASSQDRNTEAFF
TRBJ1-6,many,14,TRBV7-2,NA,TGTGCCAGCAGTACTGGGACGGTGGATTCACCCCTCCACTTT,CASSTGTVDSPLHF
TRBJ2-1,few,16,TRBV5-1,TRBD2,TGCGCCAGCAGCTTGACGCCGGGGGGGGGATACAATGAGCAGTTCTTC,CASSLTPGGGYNEQFF
TRBJ2-7,few,15,TRBV15,TRBD1,TGTGCCACCAGCAGGGACCGGGACAGTACCTACGAGCAGTACTTC,CATSRDRDSTYEQYF
TRBJ2-2,NA,13,TRBV11-2,NA,TGTGCCAGCAGCACGCAGGGTATCGGGGAGCTGTTTTTT,CASSTQGIGELFF
TRBJ2-2,few,14,TRBV11-2,TRBD2,TGTGCCAGCAGTGAAGGACTAGCCGGCGGGGAGCTGTTTTTT,CASSEGLAGGELFF
TRBJ1-2,many,15,TRBV7-2,TRBD1,TGTGCCAGCAGCCCTAAATTTACAGGGGCCGGAGGCTACACCTTC,CASSPKFTGAGGYTF
TRBJ2-4,many,16,TRBV6-2/TRBV6-3,TRBD2,TGTGCCAGCTCAGGACTAGCGGTCATAGCCAAAAACATTCAGTACTTC,CASSGLAVIAKNIQYF
TRBJ2-1,few,14,TRBV12-3/TRBV12-4,NA,TGTGCCAGCAGTTTATATCCAGGTTGGAATGAGCAGTTCTTC,CASSLYPGWNEQFF
TRBJ1-1,NA,15,TRBV4-1,NA,TGCGCCAGCAGCCAAGACGGACATAGAGGCACTGAAGCTTTCTTT,CASSQDGHRGTEAFF
TRBJ1-1,many,15,TRBV12-3/TRBV12-4,NA,TGTGCCAGCAGTCCCCGATGGGGCGCGGGTTCTGAAGCTTTCTTT,CASSPRWGAGSEAFF
TRBJ2-7,few,15,TRBV3-1,TRBD1,TGTGCCAGCAGCCAAGGTGCAGGACAGGTGTACGAGCAGTACTTC,CASSQGAGQVYEQYF
TRBJ2-7,NA,17,TRBV7-6,NA,TGTGCCAGCAGCTTAGCGGAAGCAGCGGATAGCTCCTACGAGCAGTACTTC,CASSLAEAADSSYEQYF
TRBJ1-1,many,15,TRBV7-8,NA,TGTGCCAGCAGCTTAGACGGAGGGGCGGTCACTGAAGCTTTCTTT,CASSLDGGAVTEAFF
TRBJ2-1,many,17,TRBV12-3/TRBV12-4,TRBD2,TGTGCCAGCAGCTCCGGGACTAGCGGGGGGGCTAGGGATGAGCAGTTCTTC,CASSSGTSGGARDEQFF
TRBJ2-7,NA,13,TRBV11-2,NA,TGTGCCAGCAGCTTTGGGGTCCCCTACGAGCAGTACTTC,CASSFGVPYEQYF